This T cell receptor beta chain was observed in a study of T cells in localized non-small cell lung cancer (dated by TCRdb to between 2020 and 2021). Regarding the complete study: T cell repertoires of about 240 early-stage NSCLC patients were analyzed, with tumors being compared against uninvolved tumor-adjacent lungs. The cohort comprised roughly 240 treatment-naïve NSCLC patients with resected, localized lung tumors. The mean age of the NSCLC patients was less than 70 years, with 120 to 150 men and around 100 women. The full study reports these points: Uninvolved tumor-adjacent lung showed the highest T cell clonality, higher than tumor, which suggests more focused antigenic responses in the uninvolved tumor-adjacent lung. A median of about 50 of the top 100 tumor clones turned up in the paired uninvolved adjacent lung, and fewer than 35 of those clones also ranked among the top 100 of that same adjacent lung. Because multi-region tumor sequencing was not performed, intratumor heterogeneity could not be ruled out. Since the design was exploratory, TCR variables were selected using unadjusted p-values with no false-discovery rate correction. Higher T cell density in blood was associated with longer overall survival, whereas higher clonality in adjacent lung was associated with shorter survival.

As for this clone: Its antigen target is currently unknown. No base quality information exists; no much larger clone differs at one position.

The immunoSEQ Assay was used to sequence TCR beta CDR3 regions from DNA. The authors' analysis ran thus. To compute T cell density, TCR beta template counts were normalized to usable DNA, which was estimated by amplifying housekeeping genes. Using the preseqR package, richness was estimated by extrapolating to 120,000 templates for tissue samples and 400,000 templates for PBMC samples. Clonality was defined by subtracting Pielou's evenness from one. Tissue-enriched TCRs were identified through differential abundance testing performed on productive amino-acid clonotypes, with a minimum total count of 5 and an alpha of 0.1. Repertoire overlap between compartments was quantified with the Jaccard Index and Morisita Overlap Index. GLIPH clustered TCR beta CDR3s with public tetramer-defined viral CDR3s; viral motifs required at least three viral sequences plus V-gene enrichment. As stored in TCRdb, this immuneACCESS dataset retains in-frame rearrangements with V and J assigned. A fraction of the clones does not appear; measured against another copy, unresolved V genes explain less than half of the discrepancy, and the remainder lacks a known reason. The DNA gave D and trimming, while V, J and clone size come from that table. Here the sample has roughly 24,000 clones; 81% occur a single time. Of the sample, approximately 9.6% falls within the top ten clones.

At diagnosis, peripheral blood, uninvolved tumor-adjacent lung and tumor were collected and were preserved as a mix of fresh-frozen and FFPE material. For TCR repertoire profiling, blood samples were analyzed in the form of peripheral blood mononuclear cells. Relative to germline, V is 4 bases shorter and J is 4 bases shorter, with 11 bases between their ends. Spanning cysteine to phenylalanine, the CDR3 consists of 13 amino acids. The kept DNA is CDR3 alone, 39 bases in frame from the first base. CDR1 and CDR2 are read off the germline V gene (reference sequence) as SGHKS and YYEKEE. This sample comprised peripheral blood, obtained before any cancer treatment. The clonotype originates from a man aged 40 to 70 with stage III squamous cell lung carcinoma. The V gene is TRBV5-5 and the J gene is TRBJ1-2, with TRBD1 perhaps the D gene, on 6 matching bases. The nucleotides read TGTGCCAGCAGCCAACAGGGACTCTATGGCTACACCTTC. It translates as CASSQQGLYGYTF.